This T cell receptor (beta chain) emerged from a study of cytomegalovirus exposure and HLA in healthy donors. Overall study: Earlier results showed roughly 110 million unique TCR beta sequences derived from about 179 million T cells. Overall study findings and caveats: Being indistinguishable, some V segments were excluded, TRBV6-2 and TRBV6-3 among them. Later, an analysis found that common viral pathogens appeared to be linked with several of the most significant clusters.

The PCR was carried out with 60 Vbeta primers and 13 Jbeta primers. The protocol was immunoSEQ multiplex PCR, while the TCRdb copy is restricted to in-frame clones and leaves out a portion. The table includes 90,000 to 120,000 clones, about 80% detected once. Comment on this clone: As yet, its antigen is unknown.

The junction had 13 bases not matched to a gene; V was cut back by 3 bases and J by 2 bases. Germline-derived CDR1 and CDR2 are SGHRS and YFSETQ. This CDR3 spans 18 amino acids. Sequenced input: PBMCs. This sequence joins TRBV5-1 and TRBJ1-2; 10 bases fit TRBD1. The origin of this receptor is a man aged 50-59 years in good health and CMV-seropositive. The CDR3, as DNA: TGCGCCAGCAGCTACAAGCCCGGGACAGGGGCAACCAACTATGGCTACACCTTC. The encoded protein is CASSYKPGTGATNYGYTF.